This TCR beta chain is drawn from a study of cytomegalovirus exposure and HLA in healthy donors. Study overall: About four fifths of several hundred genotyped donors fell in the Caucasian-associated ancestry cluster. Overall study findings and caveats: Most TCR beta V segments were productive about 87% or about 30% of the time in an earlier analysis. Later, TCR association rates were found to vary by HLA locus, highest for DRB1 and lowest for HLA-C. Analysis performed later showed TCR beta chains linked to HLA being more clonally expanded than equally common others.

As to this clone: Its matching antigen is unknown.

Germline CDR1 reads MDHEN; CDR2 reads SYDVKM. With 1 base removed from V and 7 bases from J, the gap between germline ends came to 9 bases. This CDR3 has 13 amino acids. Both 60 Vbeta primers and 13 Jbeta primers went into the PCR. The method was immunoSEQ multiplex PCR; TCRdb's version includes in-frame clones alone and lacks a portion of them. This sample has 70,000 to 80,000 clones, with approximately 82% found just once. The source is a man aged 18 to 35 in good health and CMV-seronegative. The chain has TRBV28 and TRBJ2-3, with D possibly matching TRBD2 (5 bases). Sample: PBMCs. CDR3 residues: CASSLLGSNTQYF. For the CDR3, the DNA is TGTGCCAGCAGTTTATTAGGGAGTAATACGCAGTATTTT.